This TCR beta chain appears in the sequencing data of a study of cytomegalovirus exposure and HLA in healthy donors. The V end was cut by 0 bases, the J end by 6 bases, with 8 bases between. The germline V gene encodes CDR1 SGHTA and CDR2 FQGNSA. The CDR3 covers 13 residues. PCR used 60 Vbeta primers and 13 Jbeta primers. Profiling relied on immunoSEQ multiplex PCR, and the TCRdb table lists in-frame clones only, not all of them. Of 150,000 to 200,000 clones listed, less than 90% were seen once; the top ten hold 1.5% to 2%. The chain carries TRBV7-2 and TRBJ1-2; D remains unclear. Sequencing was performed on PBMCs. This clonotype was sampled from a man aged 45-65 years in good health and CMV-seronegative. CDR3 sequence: CASSLATRDGYTF. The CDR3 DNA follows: TGTGCCAGCAGCTTAGCAACTCGCGATGGCTACACCTTC.